Shown below are 17 T cell receptor beta chains from a single sample sequenced in a study of T cells in Graves' hyperthyroidism and ophthalmopathy. Amplification of TCR beta CDR3 regions used RNA as the template. Initially, a first-round RT-PCR of the TCR CDR3 employed the HTBI primer set. TCRdb recomputed calls from the multiplex PCR reads with MiXCR, one row per CDR3 protein. The sample has a few hundred thousand distinct CDR3 sequences, 35% to 55% seen once. Sequencing used peripheral blood or thyroid tissue (not recorded which). Receptors were obtained from an adult woman with Graves' disease, either hyperthyroidism or ophthalmopathy (not recorded which).

This clonotype was seen only a few times. V gene TRBV19 combines with J gene TRBJ2-3; 10 bases match TRBD2. V dropped 10 bases and J dropped 1; count of bases not matched to a gene: 17. CDR3 length equals 18 residues. Germline V lookup: CDR1 LNHDA, CDR2 SQIVND (reference sequence). In DNA form, the CDR3 reads TGTGCCACCACCTATTTGGCACTAGCGGGGCGGGGCACAGATACGCAGTATTTT. Translating it yields CATTYLALAGRGTDTQYF.

This clonotype was seen at least ten times. The V gene is TRBV5-4, the J gene TRBJ2-2; perhaps TRBD1 as D (5 bases). CDR1 and CDR2 from the germline V gene are SGHNT and YYREEE (reference sequence). V dropped 1 base and J dropped 0 bases, with 10 bases sitting between them. CDR3 size: 16 residues. The CDR3 reads CASSLSGRANTGELFF. Here the CDR3 DNA reads TGTGCCAGCAGCTTGTCGGGCAGGGCGAACACCGGGGAGCTGTTTTTT.

This clonotype was counted many times. The chain carries TRBV10-3 and TRBJ1-2; 9 bases match TRBD1. CDR1 and CDR2 from the germline V gene are ENHRY and SYGVKD. The CDR3 spans 16 residues. V gave up 5 bases and J gave up 2 bases; unmatched junction bases: 9. This CDR3 is CAISPWEDRGNYGYTF. CDR3 nucleotide sequence: TGTGCCATCAGTCCCTGGGAGGACAGGGGAAACTATGGCTACACCTTC.

V gene TRBV7-4 combines with J gene TRBJ1-3, with D perhaps TRBD1 (5 bases). There are 13 residues in the CDR3. CDR1 is SGHVT, CDR2 SQSDAQ, per germline. V lost 3 bases to trimming and J lost 8 bases, with 11 bases between them. In DNA form, the CDR3 reads TGTGCCAGCAGCTTCCTCGGGGCGGACACCATATATTTT. Translated: CASSFLGADTIYF. The whole variable domain, filled in from reference TRBV7-4 and TRBJ1-3, reads GAGVSQSPRYKVAKRGRDVALRCDSISGHVTLYWYRQTLGQGSEVLTYSQSDAQRDKSGRPSGRFSAERPERSVSTLKIQRTEQGDSAVYLCASSFLGADTIYFGEGSWLTVV.

Many counts were recorded for this clonotype. This chain connects TRBV7-9 to TRBJ1-5; possibly TRBD1 for D (6 bases). Germline V gene data show CDR1 as SEHNR and CDR2 as FQNEAQ (reference sequence). The V gene lost 5 bases and the J gene lost 6 bases, with 11 bases spanning the gap. The CDR3 consists of 13 residues. This CDR3 is CASSGGGLQPQHF. The CDR3 region has the DNA TGTGCCAGCAGCGGCGGGGGCCTTCAGCCCCAGCATTTT. Combining the CDR3 with reference TRBV7-9 and TRBJ1-5 gives the whole variable domain DTGVSQNPRHKITKRGQNVTFRCDPISEHNRLYWYRQTLGQGPEFLTYFQNEAQLEKSRLLSDRFSAERPKGSFSTLEIQRTEQGDSAMYLCASSGGGLQPQHFGDGTRLSIL.

This chain joins TRBV12-3 or TRBV12-4 and TRBJ2-5, with D perhaps given as TRBD1 or TRBD2 (5 bases each). The length of the CDR3 is 12 residues. V was cut by 8 bases and J by 5 bases, with 12 bases left in between. The chain's CDR3 is CASEEGPETQYF. DNA for the CDR3: TGTGCCAGCGAAGAGGGGCCGGAGACCCAGTACTTC.

The chain uses TRBV10-3 and TRBJ1-1; no clear D. Trimming left V 5 bases short and J 4 bases short, with 11 bases between. The CDR3 has 13 amino acids. Germline assignment: CDR1 ENHRY and CDR2 SYGVKD. The CDR3 bases are TGTGCCATCAGTCGGGATTCTGGCACTGAAGCTTTCTTT. Amino acids: CAISRDSGTEAFF.

The count of this clonotype is one. The chain carries TRBV30 and TRBJ1-2; 9 bases fit TRBD1. This CDR3 has 21 amino acids. With 4 bases clipped from V and 1 base from J, the junction kept 25 bases outside the gene matches. Germline V gene lookup returns CDR1 GTSNPN and CDR2 SVGIG (reference sequence). DNA for the CDR3: TGTGCCTGGACTTTATTGGTCGATTTTTCGGGACAGGGTCGGGGTAACTATGGCTACACCTTC. Amino acids: CAWTLLVDFSGQGRGNYGYTF.

V gene TRBV10-3 combines with J gene TRBJ1-4; 7 nucleotides align to TRBD1. The germline CDR1 and CDR2 sequences are ENHRY and SYGVKD. CDR3 size: 16 residues. V lost 9 bases, J lost 7 bases, and 17 bases stayed unmatched. DNA for the CDR3: TGTGCCATTGCCAACAGGGGACTAAAGGGTGGTGAAAAACTGTTTTTT. Its protein is CAIANRGLKGGEKLFF.

V gene TRBV19 combines with J gene TRBJ1-1; D is unresolved. The CDR3 totals 12 residues. Trimming removed 2 bases from V and 3 bases from J, with 4 bases in between. CDR1 and CDR2 from the germline V gene are LNHDA and SQIVND (reference sequence). CDR3 in DNA: TGTGCCAGTAGTATACTCGACACTGAAGCTTTCTTT. It translates to CASSILDTEAFF. The full variable domain, in which reference TRBV19 and TRBJ1-1 provide the parts outside the CDR3, is DGGITQSPKYLFRKEGQNVTLSCEQNLNHDAMYWYRQDPGQGLRLIYYSQIVNDFQKGDIAEGYSVSREKKESFPLTVTSAQKNPTAFYLCASSILDTEAFFGQGTRLTVV.

The chain joins TRBV15 to TRBJ2-7; 7 bases match TRBD2. After removal of 3 bases from V and 2 bases from J, the junction contained 4 bases not matched to a gene. Looked up from germline, CDR1 is LNHNV and CDR2 is YYDKDF (reference sequence). The CDR3 covers 14 residues. CDR3 in amino acids: CATSSWGGPYEQYF. CDR3 sequence (DNA): TGTGCCACCAGCAGCTGGGGGGGACCCTACGAGCAGTACTTC.

This clonotype was observed many times. The chain employs TRBV20-1 and TRBJ2-7, with D uncertain. V lost 3 bases, J lost 3 bases, and 15 bases lay in between. Germline V gene lookup returns CDR1 DFQATT and CDR2 SNEGSKA (reference sequence). The CDR3 consists of 14 residues. The CDR3 loop is CSASVAFGYYEQYF. DNA for the CDR3: TGCAGTGCTAGTGTGGCATTTGGGTACTACGAGCAGTACTTC.

This clonotype appeared many times. This sequence joins TRBV5-1 and TRBJ1-2, with D perhaps matching TRBD1 (5 bases). The CDR3 runs 12 residues. Trimming stripped 5 bases from V and 3 bases from J, with 8 bases between. Looked up from germline, CDR1 is SGHRS and CDR2 is YFSETQ. CDR3 DNA sequence: TGCGCCAGCAGGGAGACAGACTATGGCTACACCTTC. This codes for CASRETDYGYTF.

This clonotype has a count of ten or more. The chain joins TRBV6-5 to TRBJ2-7; 12 nucleotides agree with TRBD2. The germline V gene encodes CDR1 MNHEY and CDR2 SVGAGI. The CDR3 totals 15 residues. The V and J ends lost 5 bases and 5 bases, in that order; junction bases with no gene match: 7. CDR3 nucleotides: TGTGCCAGCAGTAGACTAGCGGGAGAAAGCCACGAGCAGTACTTC. It codes for CASSRLAGESHEQYF.

In this sample, this clonotype turned up many times. The V call is TRBV7-9, the J call TRBJ1-6, with TRBD1 matching over 8 bases. V lost 0 bases and J lost 5; bases outside the gene matches: 0. This CDR3 has 15 residues. CDR1 SEHNR and CDR2 FQNEAQ come from the germline V gene (reference sequence). Written as DNA, the CDR3 is TGTGCCAGCAGCTTAGCGGGACAGGATAATTCACCCCTCCACTTT. Translated: CASSLAGQDNSPLHF.

This clonotype was counted many times. The V call is TRBV5-1, the J call TRBJ2-7; TRBD1 aligns across 11 bases. The CDR3 totals 15 residues. V was pared by 4 bases and J by 6 bases, with 9 bases of the junction left unmatched. CDR1 is SGHRS, CDR2 YFSETQ, per germline. DNA of the CDR3: TGCGCCAGCAGCCCCGGGACAGGGGGTCCGGCCGAGCAGTACTTC. Encoded protein: CASSPGTGGPAEQYF.

This chain joins TRBV9 and TRBJ1-1, with 9 positions matching TRBD1. Germline V lookup: CDR1 SGDLS, CDR2 YYNGEE. V lost 4 bases to trimming and J lost 4 bases; unmatched junction nucleotides: 8. CDR3 length: 15 residues. Here the CDR3 DNA reads TGTGCCAGCAGCTTAGAACAGGGGGCGGCCACTGAAGCTTTCTTT. It encodes CASSLEQGAATEAFF.